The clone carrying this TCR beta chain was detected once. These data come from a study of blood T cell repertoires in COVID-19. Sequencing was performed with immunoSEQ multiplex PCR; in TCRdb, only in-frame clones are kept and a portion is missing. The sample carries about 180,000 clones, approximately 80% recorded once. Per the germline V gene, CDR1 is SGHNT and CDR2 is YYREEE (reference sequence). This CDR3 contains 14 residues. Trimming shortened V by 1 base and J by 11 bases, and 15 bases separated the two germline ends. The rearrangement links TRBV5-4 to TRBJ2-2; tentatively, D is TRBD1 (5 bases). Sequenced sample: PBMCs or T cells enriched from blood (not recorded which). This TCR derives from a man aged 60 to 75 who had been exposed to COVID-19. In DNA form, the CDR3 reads TGTGCCAGCAGCTTGTCCGGCGTAGGGGAAGAGCTGTTTTTT. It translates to CASSLSGVGEELFF. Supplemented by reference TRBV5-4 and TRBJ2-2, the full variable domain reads ETGVTQSPTHLIKTRGQQVTLRCSSQSGHNTVSWYQQALGQGPQFIFQYYREEENGRGNFPPRFSGLQFPNYSSELNVNALELDDSALYLCASSLSGVGEELFFGEGSRLTVL.